A single sample is the source of the 31 T cell receptor beta chains below, sequenced in a study of Graves' ophthalmopathy and Graves' hyperthyroidism. Using RNA transcripts, the TCR beta CDR3 regions were amplified. The workflow started with a first-round RT-PCR run with HTBI primers and then moved on to a second-round multiplex PCR. TCRdb reanalysed the multiplex PCR reads using MiXCR and keeps one entry per CDR3 protein. The sample holds some 750,000 distinct CDR3 sequences, roughly two fifths seen once. The sequenced sample was peripheral blood. The receptors were gathered from an adult man with Graves' ophthalmopathy.

The chain employs TRBV7-9 and TRBJ2-5, with 7 bases identical to TRBD2. V lost 6 bases, J lost 5 bases, and 12 bases stayed unmatched. The CDR3 spans 15 residues. In germline, CDR1 is SEHNR, CDR2 FQNEAQ (reference sequence). CDR3 residues: CASSWEGQLGETQYF. CDR3 coding DNA: TGTGCCAGCAGTTGGGAGGGCCAACTAGGGGAGACCCAGTACTTC. Looking up the rest from reference TRBV7-9 and TRBJ2-5 gives the full variable domain: DTGVSQNPRHKITKRGQNVTFRCDPISEHNRLYWYRQTLGQGPEFLTYFQNEAQLEKSRLLSDRFSAERPKGSFSTLEIQRTEQGDSAMYLCASSWEGQLGETQYFGPGTRLLVL.

This clonotype was seen many times. The V gene is TRBV10-3, the J gene TRBJ2-5; possible D gene TRBD2, 5 bases. CDR1 is ENHRY and CDR2 is SYGVKD in the germline V gene. The CDR3 is made up of 14 amino acids. With 3 bases removed from V and 3 bases from J, the gap between germline ends came to 11 bases. The CDR3 loop reads CAISDSGEKETQYF. For the CDR3, the DNA is TGTGCCATCAGTGACTCCGGGGAGAAAGAGACCCAGTACTTC.

CDR3 DNA sequence: TGTGCCAGCAGTTCCGGTTGGGGGCCGGACGAGCAGTACTTC. Its translation is CASSSGWGPDEQYF. V usage is TRBV2 and J usage is TRBJ2-7, with a tentative D call TRBD1 (6 bases). The CDR3 loop spans 14 amino acids. V lost 5 bases and J 5 bases, leaving 16 bases between the germline ends. CDR1 SNHLY and CDR2 FYNNEI come from the germline V gene.

V is TRBV7-2 and J is TRBJ1-1; no clear D. In germline, CDR1 is SGHTA, CDR2 FQGNSA. The CDR3 extends over 13 amino acids. The V end lost 6 bases, the J end lost 11 bases, and 19 bases lay between the germline ends. The CDR3 protein is CASSFTNSFLAFF. The DNA of the CDR3 is TGTGCCAGCAGTTTTACGAACTCCTTCCTCGCTTTCTTT.

The CDR3 DNA sequence: TGTGCCAGCAGCGTCGGGGTTCACGGGGAGCTGTTTTTT. Translating gives CASSVGVHGELFF. The chain employs TRBV9 and TRBJ2-2; D possibly corresponds to TRBD2 (5 bases). The CDR3 is made up of 13 amino acids. The germline V gene encodes CDR1 SGDLS and CDR2 YYNGEE. Trimming shortened V by 2 bases and J by 7 bases, and 9 bases separated the two germline ends.

In its sample, this clonotype was seen a few times. V and J are TRBV9 and TRBJ1-6, with 9 nucleotides matching TRBD1. V was pared by 4 bases and J by 8 bases, with 7 bases of the junction left unmatched. This CDR3 spans 15 amino acids. Germline assignment: CDR1 SGDLS and CDR2 YYNGEE. The CDR3 protein is CASSPRRDRDSPLHF. The CDR3 nucleotides are TGTGCCAGCAGCCCTCGAAGGGACAGGGATTCACCCCTCCACTTT.

The sample holds many counts of this clonotype. This chain uses TRBV7-9 with TRBJ1-2; the D is unclear. In germline, CDR1 is SEHNR, CDR2 FQNEAQ (reference sequence). CDR3 length equals 15 residues. Deletions cut 1 base from V and 0 bases from J, with 9 bases between. CDR3 DNA sequence: TGTGCCAGCAGCTTAGGTCAGGCAACTAACTATGGCTACACCTTC. This translates into CASSLGQATNYGYTF.

Ten or more counts support this clonotype. The chain has TRBV7-3 and TRBJ1-1, with TRBD1 matching 7 bases. This CDR3 comprises 16 residues. CDR1 and CDR2 from the germline V gene are SGHTA and FQGTGA. V gave up 5 bases and J gave up 0 bases; unmatched junction bases: 9. The CDR3 sequence is CASSATGAIMNTEAFF. CDR3 nucleotides: TGTGCCAGCAGCGCCACAGGGGCCATCATGAACACTGAAGCTTTCTTT.

The chain combines TRBV5-1 with TRBJ2-5; D gene ambiguous. The length of the CDR3 is 13 residues. CDR1 and CDR2 from the germline V gene are SGHRS and YFSETQ. Trimming cost V 0 bases and J 5 bases, with 8 bases left between them. The CDR3 sequence: CASSLGAFETQYF. The CDR3 bases are TGCGCCAGCAGCTTGGGGGCGTTTGAGACCCAGTACTTC.

This chain links TRBV7-9 with TRBJ1-4; weak D call: TRBD1 (5 bases). The length of the CDR3 is 15 residues. Trimming pared 7 bases from V and 2 bases from J, leaving 14 bases between. Looked up from germline, CDR1 is SEHNR and CDR2 is FQNEAQ (reference sequence). This CDR3 is CASNQGGGTNEKLFF. In DNA form, the CDR3 reads TGTGCCAGCAACCAGGGAGGTGGGACTAATGAAAAACTGTTTTTT. The whole variable domain, filled in from reference TRBV7-9 and TRBJ1-4, reads DTGVSQNPRHKITKRGQNVTFRCDPISEHNRLYWYRQTLGQGPEFLTYFQNEAQLEKSRLLSDRFSAERPKGSFSTLEIQRTEQGDSAMYLCASNQGGGTNEKLFFGSGTQLSVL.

This clonotype was observed at least ten times. V and J are TRBV2 and TRBJ1-2; D is uncertain. From germline, CDR1 is SNHLY and CDR2 FYNNEI. The CDR3 contains 11 residues. In nucleotides, the CDR3 is TGTGTCGGCAGCCTAAACTATGGCTACACCTTC. Translation: CVGSLNYGYTF.

This clonotype appeared many times. This chain links TRBV7-2 with TRBJ2-7; 8 bases fit TRBD1. The V gene's germline CDR1 is SGHTA and CDR2 FQGNSA. There are 13 residues in the CDR3. V was pared by 4 bases and J by 6 bases, with 5 bases of the junction left unmatched. The CDR3 DNA is TGTGCCAGCAGCTATGGACAGGGCGGCGAGCAGTACTTC. Amino acids: CASSYGQGGEQYF.

This clonotype was observed at least ten times. The rearrangement joins TRBV11-2 to TRBJ1-6; the D is unclear. V lost 4 bases to trimming and J lost 14 bases, with 12 bases between them. CDR1 and CDR2 from the germline V gene are SGHAT and FQNNGV. This CDR3 is built from 12 residues. The CDR3 region is CASSSTSGTLHF. The CDR3 coding sequence is TGTGCCAGCAGCTCAACATCGGGCACCCTCCACTTT.

The rearrangement joins TRBV29-1 to TRBJ1-5, with TRBD1 identical over 9 bases. This CDR3 has 14 residues. CDR1 is SQVTM, CDR2 ANQGSEA, per germline. Germline trimming cut 5 bases from V and 6 bases from J; bases unmatched to any gene: 8. CDR3 sequence reads: CSVSGQGVGQPQHF. DNA of the CDR3: TGCAGCGTTTCGGGACAGGGAGTCGGTCAGCCCCAGCATTTT.

This clonotype showed up many times. The chain uses TRBV5-1 and TRBJ1-2; 7 nucleotides line up with TRBD1. Germline lookup yields CDR1 SGHRS and CDR2 YFSETQ. Trimming removed 4 bases from V and 6 bases from J; junction bases left unmatched: 15. The CDR3 totals 16 residues. The CDR3, as DNA: TGCGCCAGCAGCCCAACTGGAGGGACAGATGGGAATGGCTACACCTTC. Its protein is CASSPTGGTDGNGYTF.

This clonotype was observed many times. The genes are TRBV7-2 and TRBJ1-2, with TRBD1 identical over 8 bases. Trimming at V came to 5 bases and at J to 3 bases, leaving 5 bases not matched to a gene. The germline V gene encodes CDR1 SGHTA and CDR2 FQGNSA. This CDR3 has 14 amino acids. CDR3 DNA: TGTGCCAGCAGCACAAGGACAGGGCACTATGGCTACACCTTC. Its protein product is CASSTRTGHYGYTF.

In its sample, this clonotype was seen many times. This chain uses TRBV7-9 with TRBJ1-5, with D perhaps matching TRBD1 (5 bases). This CDR3 region has 13 residues. CDR1 and CDR2 from the germline V gene are SEHNR and FQNEAQ (reference sequence). Trimming pared 1 base from V and 6 bases from J, leaving 7 bases between. The CDR3 DNA reads TGTGCCAGCAGCTTAGGTGGGGGTCAGCCCCAGCATTTT. Protein: CASSLGGGQPQHF.

The chain has TRBV29-1 and TRBJ2-6, with D uncertain. The CDR3 is made up of 14 amino acids. V was clipped by 6 bases and J by 0 bases, with 9 bases between them. Germline V gives CDR1 SQVTM, CDR2 ANQGSEA. CDR3 amino acids: CSVLTNSGANVLTF. In DNA form, the CDR3 reads TGCAGCGTCCTGACCAACTCTGGGGCCAACGTCCTGACTTTC. Using reference TRBV29-1 and TRBJ2-6 for the parts outside the CDR3, the full variable domain is SAVISQKPSRDICQRGTSLTIQCQVDSQVTMMFWYRQQPGQSLTLIATANQGSEATYESGFVIDKFPISRPNLTFSTLTVSNMSPEDSSIYLCSVLTNSGANVLTFGAGSRLTVL.

This clonotype was counted ten times or more. J is TRBJ1-2 and V is TRBV19; unclear D gene. Germline V gene lookup returns CDR1 LNHDA and CDR2 SQIVND (reference sequence). V gave up 3 bases and J gave up 5 bases, with 16 bases separating them. The length of the CDR3 is 15 residues. CDR3 in DNA: TGTGCCAGTAGTATGGCCCGGGAATCGCCGTATGGCTACACCTTC. Translated: CASSMARESPYGYTF.

As concerns this clonotype: At one end, the junction sequence differs from germline, possibly due to a read error. The V call is TRBV7-9, the J call TRBJ2-7, with 10 bases fitting TRBD1. The CDR3 runs to 14 residues. Germline V gene sequence: CDR1 SEHNR, CDR2 FQNEAQ (reference sequence). DNA of the CDR3: TGTGCCGGCAGCTTCTCGGGACAGGGGTCCGAGCAGTACTTC. Its protein product is CAGSFSGQGSEQYF.

The chain couples TRBV7-9 to TRBJ1-1; 7 positions match TRBD1. This CDR3 is built from 16 residues. The V and J ends lost 2 bases and 8 bases, in that order; junction bases with no gene match: 14. Germline values: CDR1 SEHNR, CDR2 FQNEAQ (reference sequence). The CDR3 nucleotides are TGTGCCAGCAGCTTAATAGCCGGGACAGCCCGACTCGAAGCTTTCTTT. The encoded protein is CASSLIAGTARLEAFF.

V gene TRBV29-1 combines with J gene TRBJ2-5; the D gene is possibly TRBD2 (6 bases). The CDR3 extends over 14 amino acids. The germline V gene has CDR1 SQVTM and CDR2 ANQGSEA. The ends were cut back, 7 bases at V and 7 bases at J, with 22 bases in the middle. CDR3 protein: CSAAAGGGIGTQYF. In DNA, the CDR3 is TGCAGCGCCGCAGCCGGGGGTGGAATTGGGACCCAGTACTTC.

The V call is TRBV11-2, the J call TRBJ1-5, with D perhaps TRBD1 (6 bases). Germline V gene lookup returns CDR1 SGHAT and CDR2 FQNNGV. This CDR3 spans 14 amino acids. Trimming took 3 bases from V and 4 from J, leaving 10 bases between them. In nucleotides, the CDR3 is TGTGCCAGCAGCTTCAGGGGTGTTAATCAGCCCCAGCATTTT. Encoded protein: CASSFRGVNQPQHF.

This clonotype was seen a single time. This chain links TRBV4-2 with TRBJ2-7; possible D gene TRBD1, 7 bases. The CDR3 spans 14 residues. Germline V gene lookup returns CDR1 LGHNA and CDR2 YNFKEQ. V gave up 5 bases and J gave up 3 bases, with 14 bases separating them. CDR3: CASSAGQIDYEQYF. The CDR3 DNA follows: TGTGCCAGCAGCGCGGGACAGATCGACTACGAGCAGTACTTC.

The chain combines TRBV7-9 with TRBJ2-7; TRBD1 aligns across 8 bases. Germline V CDR1 and CDR2: SEHNR, FQNEAQ (reference sequence). This CDR3 is 14 amino acids long. V trimming: 5 bases; J trimming: 3 bases; junction bases outside the gene matches: 6. CDR3 protein: CASSRTGIDYEQYF. DNA of the CDR3: TGTGCCAGCAGCAGGACAGGGATCGACTACGAGCAGTACTTC.

Remarks on this clonotype: Mismatch with germline at one junction end may stem from a read error. The chain recombines TRBV7-2 with TRBJ2-6; possible D gene TRBD1, 6 bases. This CDR3 comprises 10 residues. From germline, CDR1 is SGHTA and CDR2 FQGNSA. CDR3 residues: CASSSGVLFF. The CDR3 DNA is TGTGCCAGCAGCTCAGGGGTTCTGTTCTTC.

Only one count was recorded for this clonotype. This clone may be a read error of a much larger clone one base away. The chain couples TRBV19 to TRBJ1-2; D may be TRBD1 (6 bases). This CDR3 spans 13 amino acids. Per germline, CDR1 LNHDA and CDR2 SQIVND (reference sequence). The CDR3 sequence is CASNRDTLYGYAF. DNA for the CDR3: TGTGCCAGTAACCGGGACACCCTCTATGGCTACGCCTTC.

As to this clonotype: A much larger clone sits a single nucleotide away, making a read error possible. DNA of the CDR3: TGTGCCAGCAGCCCTAACGGTCTCTACGAGCAGTACTTC. Its protein is CASSPNGLYEQYF. This chain links TRBV7-9 with TRBJ2-5; D gene unclear. The assigned J gene may be wrong: the sequence end matches TRBJ2-7 better. From germline, CDR1 is SEHNR and CDR2 FQNEAQ (reference sequence). The CDR3 runs 13 residues.

This clonotype was picked up many times. The CDR3, as DNA: TGTGCCAGCAGTGAATACGATGAAAAACTGTTTTTT. It translates to CASSEYDEKLFF. The chain links TRBV2 to TRBJ1-4; D not certain. The CDR3 runs to 12 residues. Germline assignment: CDR1 SNHLY and CDR2 FYNNEI. V was cut by 2 bases and J by 6 bases, with 4 bases left in between.

The chain employs TRBV15 and TRBJ1-1; 12 bases fit TRBD1. CDR1 and CDR2 (germline): LNHNV, YYDKDF (reference sequence). This CDR3 comprises 15 residues. Germline trimming cut 3 bases from V and 4 bases from J; bases unmatched to any gene: 3. The CDR3 nucleotides read TGTGCCACCAGCAGCGGGGACAGGGGGCTCACTGAAGCTTTCTTT. Translated: CATSSGDRGLTEAFF.

This clonotype was seen ten or more times. The V gene is TRBV10-2, the J gene TRBJ1-1, with D tentatively TRBD1 (6 bases). The germline gives CDR1 WSHSY, CDR2 SAAADI. V lost 11 bases to trimming and J lost 1 base, with 14 bases between them. The CDR3 contains 13 residues. CDR3 region: CAASGTSNTEAFF. CDR3 in DNA: TGCGCCGCGTCCGGGACATCGAACACTGAAGCTTTCTTT.